A single sample is the source of the 14 T cell receptor beta chains below, sequenced in a study of PD-1 blockade in classical Hodgkin lymphoma. Using immunoSEQ multiplex PCR, the repertoire was profiled, and TCRdb retains in-frame clones only, with some absent. The sample shows some 100,000 clones, roughly 92% of them seen only once. There was relapse after autologous stem cell transplantation in every patient, and there was variation in brentuximab vedotin exposure. This specimen was peripheral blood mononuclear cells (PBMCs), taken at baseline. The receptor source for this set is a human donor with classical Hodgkin lymphoma.

In this sample, this clone turned up once. This chain uses TRBV6-5 with TRBJ2-7, with 10 bases lining up with TRBD2. V trimming: 1 base; J trimming: 7 bases; junction bases outside the gene matches: 10. Germline CDR1 is MNHEY and CDR2 is SVGAGI. This CDR3 spans 16 amino acids. The CDR3 DNA reads as TGTGCCAGCAGTTACTGGCCCACTAGCGGGGCCTCAGAGCAGTACTTC. Its translation: CASSYWPTSGASEQYF.

J is TRBJ1-1 and V is TRBV4-1; D is possibly TRBD1 (6 bases). Trimming pared 4 bases from V and 5 bases from J, leaving 14 bases between. Germline CDR1 is MGHRA and CDR2 is YSYEKL. The CDR3 runs 14 residues. The CDR3 coding sequence is TGCGCCAGCAGCCCTCAGGGGTTTTTGACTGAAGCTTTCTTT. Protein: CASSPQGFLTEAFF.

The chain carries TRBV11-2 and TRBJ1-1; 12 nucleotides agree with TRBD1. CDR1 and CDR2 (germline): SGHAT, FQNNGV. The length of the CDR3 is 16 residues. V lost 5 bases to trimming and J lost 5 bases; unmatched junction nucleotides: 9. CDR3 sequence: CASSQRDRGRRTEAFF. The CDR3 region has the DNA TGTGCCAGCAGCCAGCGGGACAGGGGGCGGCGAACTGAAGCTTTCTTT. Variable domain in full (rest from reference TRBV11-2 and TRBJ1-1): EAGVAQSPRYKIIEKRQSVAFWCNPISGHATLYWYQQILGQGPKLLIQFQNNGVVDDSQLPKDRFSAERLKGVDSTLKIQPAKLEDSAVYLCASSQRDRGRRTEAFFGQGTRLTVV.

This clone was seen once. V gene TRBV2 combines with J gene TRBJ2-5, with D perhaps being TRBD1 or TRBD2 (5 bases each). The CDR3 is 13 residues long. Germline CDR1 SNHLY, CDR2 FYNNEI. V lost 2 bases and J lost 2, with 6 bases in between. This CDR3 is CASSEWGQETQYF. CDR3 nucleotide sequence: TGTGCCAGCAGTGAATGGGGGCAAGAGACCCAGTACTTC.

The chain carries TRBV9 and TRBJ2-7, with D possibly TRBD1 on 7 matching bases. Germline CDR1 and CDR2: SGDLS and YYNGEE. V was clipped by 2 bases and J by 2 bases, with 11 bases between them. The CDR3 is 14 amino acids. The CDR3 reads CASSVAGQTYEQYF. CDR3 in DNA: TGTGCCAGCAGCGTCGCGGGACAGACCTACGAGCAGTACTTC.

The V and J genes are TRBV6-7 and TRBJ1-1, with D possibly matching TRBD1 (5 bases). TRBV6-7 is an ORF, and what it does is uncertain. V lost 2 bases and J lost 10, with 14 bases in between. CDR3 size: 13 residues. CDR3 in DNA: TGTGCCAGCAGTTACGTCGGGCACAGGAGAGCTTTCTTT. This translates into CASSYVGHRRAFF.

This sequence joins TRBV29-1 and TRBJ2-7, with TRBD1 identical over 7 bases. Germline values: CDR1 SQVTM, CDR2 ANQGSEA. CDR3 length: 12 residues. Trimming at V came to 6 bases and at J to 0 bases, leaving 2 bases not matched to a gene. This CDR3 is CSVQGSSYEQYF. CDR3 coding DNA: TGCAGCGTACAGGGGAGCTCCTACGAGCAGTACTTC.

The chain combines TRBV10-3 with TRBJ2-1; 8 bases fit TRBD1. The CDR3 extends over 13 amino acids. The V segment lost 7 bases and the J segment 6 bases; nucleotides outside the gene matches: 5. The V gene's germline CDR1 is ENHRY and CDR2 SYGVKD. The CDR3 reads CAIKDRVGNEQFF. In DNA, the CDR3 is TGTGCCATCAAGGACAGGGTGGGCAATGAGCAGTTCTTC.

This clone has just one count. The V gene is TRBV7-9, the J gene TRBJ2-2; D is uncertain. In germline, CDR1 is SEHNR, CDR2 FQNEAQ (reference sequence). This CDR3 comprises 13 residues. Trimming cost V 5 bases and J 6 bases, with 10 bases left between them. In DNA, the CDR3 is TGTGCCAGCAGCCTAGTCATCCCCGGGGAGCTGTTTTTT. Protein product: CASSLVIPGELFF.

This chain connects TRBV7-2 to TRBJ2-1, with D unclear. Trimming pared 1 base from V and 1 base from J, leaving 14 bases between. The CDR3 totals 17 residues. Germline CDR1 and CDR2: SGHTA and FQGNSA. In DNA form, the CDR3 reads TGTGCCAGCAGCTTAGACTCCCGGACCGAATCCTACAATGAGCAGTTCTTC. Protein: CASSLDSRTESYNEQFF.

V usage is TRBV7-6 and J usage is TRBJ2-2, with TRBD2 identical over 9 bases. This CDR3 spans 17 amino acids. J was trimmed by 15 bases and V by 0 bases; bases with no gene match: 17. From germline, CDR1 is SGHVS and CDR2 FNYEAQ. The CDR3 is CASSLAVSAGGPREVFF. The CDR3 DNA is TGTGCCAGCAGCTTAGCGGTGTCTGCGGGAGGGCCCCGAGAGGTGTTTTTT.

The chain carries TRBV2 and TRBJ1-2; 7 nucleotides line up with TRBD1. There are 16 residues in the CDR3. The V gene end was trimmed by 4 bases and the J gene end by 4 bases; junction bases not matched to a gene: 12. Germline CDR1 and CDR2: SNHLY and FYNNEI. The CDR3 DNA follows: TGTGCCAGCAGTGCCACCCAGTCACAGGGGATCTATGGCTACACCTTC. Amino acid sequence: CASSATQSQGIYGYTF.

This clone was counted only a few times. This chain connects TRBV11-2 to TRBJ1-3, with D hard to call. V gave up 1 base and J gave up 0 bases, with 7 bases separating them. CDR1 and CDR2 (germline): SGHAT, FQNNGV. The CDR3 runs to 15 residues. The CDR3 spells CASSLAGLSGNTIYF. CDR3 in DNA: TGTGCCAGCAGCTTAGCTGGACTCTCTGGAAACACCATATATTTT.

This chain uses TRBV5-4 with TRBJ1-4; maybe TRBD1 (5 bases). V lost 3 bases, J lost 2 bases, and 11 bases lay in between. This CDR3 has 15 residues. Looked up from germline, CDR1 is SGHNT and CDR2 is YYREEE (reference sequence). Written as DNA, the CDR3 is TGTGCCAGCAGCTATGGGTGGGGGACTAATGAAAAACTGTTTTTT. This gives the protein CASSYGWGTNEKLFF.